The 24 T cell receptor beta chains below all came from one sample that was sequenced in a study of regulatory T cells in long-lasting Graves disease. Arm-PCR of CDR3 regions with iRepertoire HTBI primers generated TCR beta libraries. TCRdb reprocessed the multiplex PCR reads via MiXCR and lists one record per CDR3 protein. Of some 330,000 distinct CDR3 sequences listed, about 11% were seen once; the top ten hold about 20%. Documented time point: newly diagnosed GD, antithyroid drugs for less than 3 months. With RNA extracted from PBMCs as input, the TCR library was made. The same sample was also studied in work on T cells in Graves' hyperthyroidism and ophthalmopathy.

This specimen was peripheral blood mononuclear cells (PBMCs), taken at new diagnosis, from a patient treated with antithyroid drugs. These receptors came from a woman aged 18-29 years with Graves disease.

In its sample, this clonotype was seen many times. The chain uses TRBV12-3 or TRBV12-4 and TRBJ2-1; 11 bases fit TRBD2. V lost 3 bases, J lost 5 bases, and 15 bases stayed unmatched. This CDR3 spans 19 amino acids. CDR3 coding DNA: TGTGCCAGCAGTTTGGTAGTAGCGGGAGGGCCCGGTAGCCACAATGAGCAGTTCTTC. As protein: CASSLVVAGGPGSHNEQFF.

This clonotype has at least ten counts. This chain uses TRBV6-1 with TRBJ1-1; D gene ambiguous. Germline loops: CDR1 MNHNS, CDR2 SASEGT. Trimming took off 7 bases at V and 4 bases at J, with 13 bases between the two ends. The CDR3 is 13 amino acids. The CDR3 region is CASTGNEGTEAFF. CDR3 sequence (DNA): TGTGCCAGCACCGGCAATGAAGGCACTGAAGCTTTCTTT.

This clonotype was seen ten or more times. V and J are TRBV12-3 or TRBV12-4 and TRBJ1-5; no definite D call. V was trimmed by 2 bases and J by 0 bases, leaving 8 bases between them. CDR3 length: 15 amino acids. The CDR3 sequence is CASSLRRISNQPQHF. As DNA, the CDR3 is TGTGCCAGCAGTTTACGGAGAATTAGCAATCAGCCCCAGCATTTT.

This clonotype was counted a few times. This clone may be a read error of a much larger clone one base away. The rearrangement uses TRBV13 and TRBJ2-7; the match to TRBD2 covers 9 bases. This CDR3 has 15 residues. CDR1 and CDR2 (germline): PRHDT, FYEKMQ (reference sequence). CDR3 amino acids: CASSLGGLASYEQHF. The CDR3 nucleotides read TGTGCCAGCAGCTTAGGGGGACTAGCCTCGTACGAGCAGCACTTC.

J is TRBJ2-7 and V is TRBV6-2 or TRBV6-3, with D unresolved. The V gene's germline CDR1 is MNHEY and CDR2 SVGEGT. V lost 4 bases to trimming and J lost 2 bases, with 12 bases between them. The CDR3 has 14 residues. CDR3 DNA sequence: TGTGCCAGCAGTTCCAACAGCCAACCCTACGAGCAGTACTTC. Residues: CASSSNSQPYEQYF.

This clonotype was counted a few times. The CDR3 sequence: CSVEPGGFMNTEAFF. As DNA, the CDR3 is TGCAGCGTTGAACCTGGGGGGTTCATGAACACTGAAGCTTTCTTT. The chain carries TRBV29-1 and TRBJ1-1; possible D gene TRBD1, 5 bases. The CDR3 covers 15 residues. In germline, CDR1 is SQVTM, CDR2 ANQGSEA. Trimming shortened V by 2 bases and J by 0 bases, and 13 bases separated the two germline ends.

The V call is TRBV19, the J call TRBJ2-1; D is unresolved. V was clipped by 2 bases and J by 2 bases, with 4 bases between them. This CDR3 region has 13 residues. Per germline, CDR1 LNHDA and CDR2 SQIVND (reference sequence). DNA for the CDR3: TGTGCCAGTAGTATACCCCCCTACAATGAGCAGTTCTTC. It specifies CASSIPPYNEQFF.

This clonotype has ten or more counts. The chain carries TRBV6-1 and TRBJ2-5; 9 bases align to TRBD1. The CDR3 is 16 amino acids. V was pared by 7 bases and J by 6 bases, with 15 bases of the junction left unmatched. Germline V gives CDR1 MNHNS, CDR2 SASEGT. For the CDR3, the DNA is TGTGCCAGCATTATGGACCCGGGACAGGGAATAAAGACCCAGTACTTC. Protein sequence: CASIMDPGQGIKTQYF.

This clonotype was seen ten or more times. The V gene is TRBV24-1, the J gene TRBJ1-2, with D perhaps TRBD1 (5 bases). Trimming stripped 4 bases from V and 0 bases from J, with 14 bases between. The CDR3 runs to 16 residues. Germline CDR1 and CDR2: KGHDR and SFDVKD. The CDR3 bases are TGTGCCACCAGTGACCCCTCCTTACAGGCTAACTATGGCTACACCTTC. Its protein is CATSDPSLQANYGYTF.

This clonotype was seen a few times. This rearrangement joins TRBV7-2 to TRBJ2-1; possibly TRBD1 or TRBD2 for D (5 bases each). The length of the CDR3 is 16 residues. Germline CDR1 and CDR2: SGHTA and FQGNSA. Between the trimmed V and J ends, which lost 5 bases and 7 bases, there was a span of 21 bases. The CDR3 reads CTSSITGPLDPNEQFF. CDR3 nucleotides: TGTACCAGCAGCATCACGGGACCCCTCGACCCTAATGAGCAGTTCTTC.

This clonotype has only a few counts. The chain combines TRBV20-1 with TRBJ1-4; the D is unclear. Trimming shortened V by 3 bases and J by 3 bases, and 11 bases separated the two germline ends. This CDR3 is 14 amino acids long. Germline assignment: CDR1 DFQATT and CDR2 SNEGSKA (reference sequence). This chain's CDR3 is CSASWVLANEKLFF. The CDR3 DNA reads as TGCAGTGCTAGCTGGGTTTTGGCTAATGAAAAACTGTTTTTT.

This clonotype was counted many times. V gene TRBV7-9 combines with J gene TRBJ2-1; D is undetermined. CDR3 length: 17 amino acids. V lost 2 bases, J lost 1 base, and 15 bases lay in between. Per germline, CDR1 SEHNR and CDR2 FQNEAQ (reference sequence). The CDR3 DNA reads as TGTGCCAGCAGCTTACCTGTGTCCCGCCAATCCTACAATGAGCAGTTCTTC. This translates into CASSLPVSRQSYNEQFF.

V gene TRBV20-1 combines with J gene TRBJ2-1; TRBD2 is a possible D gene (6 bases). Between the trimmed V and J ends, which lost 3 bases and 0 bases, there was a span of 15 bases. CDR3 length: 16 amino acids. Germline V lookup: CDR1 DFQATT, CDR2 SNEGSKA (reference sequence). Here the CDR3 DNA reads TGCAGTGCTAGCGCCCCGTCGGGACTCTCCTACAATGAGCAGTTCTTC. Amino acid sequence: CSASAPSGLSYNEQFF.

This clonotype was counted at least ten times. The chain couples TRBV2 to TRBJ1-4, with D possibly matching TRBD1 (5 bases). Germline CDR1 and CDR2: SNHLY and FYNNEI. V was trimmed by 9 bases and J by 6 bases, leaving 14 bases between them. This CDR3 has 13 amino acids. The CDR3 region is CASSPGRDEKLFF. The CDR3 region has the DNA TGTGCCAGTTCCCCGGGGCGGGATGAAAAACTGTTTTTT. Full variable domain (outside the CDR3, taken from reference TRBV2 and TRBJ1-4): EPEVTQTPSHQVTQMGQEVILRCVPISNHLYFYWYRQILGQKVEFLVSFYNNEISEKSEIFDDQFSVERPDGSNFTLKIRSTKLEDSAMYFCASSPGRDEKLFFGSGTQLSVL.

The V gene is TRBV7-9, the J gene TRBJ2-3; TRBD2 matches at 8 bases. Germline V CDR1 and CDR2: SEHNR, FQNEAQ (reference sequence). V shed 5 bases and J 2 bases; nucleotides not matched to a gene: 6. This CDR3 spans 15 amino acids. CDR3 region: CASSLSGGDTDTQYF. CDR3 in DNA: TGTGCCAGCAGCCTAAGCGGGGGAGACACAGATACGCAGTATTTT.

For this clonotype: It may be a read error: a sequence one base away is much more abundant. V gene TRBV20-1 combines with J gene TRBJ2-7; either TRBD1 or TRBD2 may supply D (5 bases each). Trimming removed 7 bases from V and 4 bases from J, with 17 bases in between. The germline CDR1 and CDR2 sequences are DFQATT and SNEGSKA (reference sequence). This CDR3 spans 13 amino acids. DNA of the CDR3: TGCAGTGTGGAACTGGGACCCGCATACGAGCAGTACTTC. Translating gives CSVELGPAYEQYF.

This clonotype came up many times. The V and J genes are TRBV7-9 and TRBJ2-7; TRBD1 aligns across 10 bases. CDR1 is SEHNR, CDR2 FQNEAQ, per germline (reference sequence). The CDR3 has 12 residues. Trimming removed 3 bases from V and 11 bases from J; junction bases left unmatched: 4. The CDR3 DNA reads as TGTGCCAGCAGCTTGACAGGGGGCCGGGAGTACTTC. Its translation: CASSLTGGREYF. The full variable domain, its missing parts supplied by reference TRBV7-9 and TRBJ2-7, is DTGVSQNPRHKITKRGQNVTFRCDPISEHNRLYWYRQTLGQGPEFLTYFQNEAQLEKSRLLSDRFSAERPKGSFSTLEIQRTEQGDSAMYLCASSLTGGREYFGPGTRLTVT.

The J gene is TRBJ1-1, the V gene TRBV6-1; D is perhaps TRBD1 (6 bases). V lost 7 bases to trimming and J lost 4 bases, with 13 bases between them. This CDR3 is 13 amino acids long. CDR1 and CDR2 from the germline V gene are MNHNS and SASEGT. CDR3 sequence reads: CASTPGGGTEAFF. For the CDR3, the DNA is TGTGCCAGCACCCCGGGGGGCGGCACTGAAGCTTTCTTT.

In this sample, this clonotype turned up many times. J is TRBJ2-3 and V is TRBV20-1; 9 bases match TRBD2. The CDR3 covers 14 residues. J gave up 3 bases and V 5 bases, and 6 bases lay outside the gene matches. The germline gives CDR1 DFQATT, CDR2 SNEGSKA (reference sequence). CDR3 nucleotides: TGCAGTGCTGAGCCGGGACTAGCTACAGATACGCAGTATTTT. Its translation: CSAEPGLATDTQYF.

V is TRBV7-2 and J is TRBJ1-2; tentative D call: TRBD1 (6 bases). Per germline, CDR1 SGHTA and CDR2 FQGNSA. This CDR3 comprises 16 residues. V was cut by 2 bases and J by 6 bases, with 19 bases left in between. This CDR3 is CASSLYAGVGSHGYTF. The CDR3 DNA sequence: TGTGCCAGCAGCTTATATGCAGGGGTCGGGAGTCATGGCTACACCTTC.

This clonotype was picked up a small number of times. The rearrangement uses TRBV6-1 and TRBJ2-1, with D tentatively TRBD2 (6 bases). The CDR3 contains 13 residues. Germline lookup yields CDR1 MNHNS and CDR2 SASEGT. The ends were cut back, 11 bases at V and 3 bases at J, with 14 bases in the middle. The CDR3 sequence is CAAGSWSYNEQFF. The CDR3, as DNA: TGTGCCGCCGGGAGTTGGAGCTACAATGAGCAGTTCTTC.

This clonotype appeared many times. This sequence joins TRBV30 and TRBJ1-6; no clear D gene. In germline, CDR1 is GTSNPN, CDR2 SVGIG (reference sequence). The V end was cut by 0 bases, the J end by 6 bases, with 9 bases between. The CDR3 runs 14 residues. CDR3 nucleotide sequence: TGTGCCTGGAGTGTAGGTCTCGGTAATTCACCCCTCCACTTT. Translation: CAWSVGLGNSPLHF.

This chain joins TRBV4-1 and TRBJ2-3; 8 positions agree with TRBD2. The CDR3 sequence is 15 residues long. V shed 3 bases, J shed 15 bases, and the junction held 17 bases outside the gene matches. From germline, CDR1 is MGHRA and CDR2 YSYEKL. The CDR3 DNA is TGCGCCAGCAGCCACTTCCCCATGGGGAGCGGGAGAGTCTATTTT. Its translation is CASSHFPMGSGRVYF.

This clonotype was seen many times. This chain uses TRBV4-1 with TRBJ1-5; D may be TRBD1 (5 bases). Germline-derived CDR1 and CDR2 are MGHRA and YSYEKL. CDR3 length equals 18 residues. Trimming took off 4 bases at V and 2 bases at J, with 21 bases between the two ends. CDR3 sequence (DNA): TGCGCCAGCAGCCCTCACCCACTCAGGGTGCCGGGCAATCAGCCCCAGCATTTT. Protein: CASSPHPLRVPGNQPQHF.